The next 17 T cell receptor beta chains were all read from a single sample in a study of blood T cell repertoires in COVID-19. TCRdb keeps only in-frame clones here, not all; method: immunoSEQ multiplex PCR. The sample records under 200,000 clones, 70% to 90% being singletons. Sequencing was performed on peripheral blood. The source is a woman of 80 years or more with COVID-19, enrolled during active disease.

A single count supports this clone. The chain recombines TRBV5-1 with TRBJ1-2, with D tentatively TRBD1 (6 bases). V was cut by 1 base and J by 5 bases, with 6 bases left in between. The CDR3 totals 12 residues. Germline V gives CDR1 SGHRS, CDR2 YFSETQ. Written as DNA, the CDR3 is TGCGCCAGCAGCTTGACAGGGTATGGCTACACCTTC. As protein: CASSLTGYGYTF.

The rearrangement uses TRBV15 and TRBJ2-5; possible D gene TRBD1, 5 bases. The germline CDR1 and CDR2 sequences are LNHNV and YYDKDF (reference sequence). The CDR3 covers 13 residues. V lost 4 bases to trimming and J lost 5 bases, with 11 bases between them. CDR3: CATSKAGRETQYF. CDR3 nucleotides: TGTGCCACCAGCAAAGCAGGGCGCGAGACCCAGTACTTC. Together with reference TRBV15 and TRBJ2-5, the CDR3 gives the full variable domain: DAMVIQNPRYQVTQFGKPVTLSCSQTLNHNVMYWYQQKSSQAPKLLFHYYDKDFNNEADTPDNFQSRRPNTSFCFLDIRSPGLGDTAMYLCATSKAGRETQYFGPGTRLLVL.

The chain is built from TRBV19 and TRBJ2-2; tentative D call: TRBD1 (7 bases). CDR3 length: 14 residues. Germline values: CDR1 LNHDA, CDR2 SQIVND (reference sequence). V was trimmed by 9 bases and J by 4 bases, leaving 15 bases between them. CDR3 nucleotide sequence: TGTGCCAGCCAGGGGGGCACGTTCACCGGGGAGCTGTTTTTT. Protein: CASQGGTFTGELFF.

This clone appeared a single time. This CDR3 is CASTTGRLSGANVLTF. CDR3 nucleotides: TGTGCCAGCACTACAGGCCGTTTATCTGGGGCCAACGTCCTGACTTTC. The rearrangement uses TRBV7-3 and TRBJ2-6; perhaps TRBD1 as D (5 bases). CDR3 length: 16 amino acids. The germline V gene has CDR1 SGHTA and CDR2 FQGTGA. The germline V and J ends were trimmed by 7 bases and 1 base, with 14 bases remaining between them.

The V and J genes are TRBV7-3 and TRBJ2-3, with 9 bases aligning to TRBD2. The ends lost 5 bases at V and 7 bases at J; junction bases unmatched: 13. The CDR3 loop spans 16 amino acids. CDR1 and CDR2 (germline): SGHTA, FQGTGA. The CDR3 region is CASSPHGREGLYTQYF. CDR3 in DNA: TGTGCCAGCAGCCCCCATGGGCGGGAGGGCCTGTATACGCAGTATTTT.

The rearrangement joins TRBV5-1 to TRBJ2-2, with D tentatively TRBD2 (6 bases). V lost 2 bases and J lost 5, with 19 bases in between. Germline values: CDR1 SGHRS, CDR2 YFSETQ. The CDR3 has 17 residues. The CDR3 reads CASSFLKGTGGTGELFF. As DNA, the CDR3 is TGCGCCAGCAGCTTTTTAAAGGGGACCGGAGGGACCGGGGAGCTGTTTTTT. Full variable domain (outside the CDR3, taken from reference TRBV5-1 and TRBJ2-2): KAGVTQTPRYLIKTRGQQVTLSCSPISGHRSVSWYQQTPGQGLQFLFEYFSETQRNKGNFPGRFSGRQFSNSRSEMNVSTLELGDSALYLCASSFLKGTGGTGELFFGEGSRLTVL.

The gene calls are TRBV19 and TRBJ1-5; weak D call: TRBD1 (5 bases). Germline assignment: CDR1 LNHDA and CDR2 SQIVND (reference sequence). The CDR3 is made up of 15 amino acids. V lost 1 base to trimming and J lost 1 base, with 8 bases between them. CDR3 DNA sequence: TGTGCCAGTAGTATAGTCGCAGGGAGCAATCAGCCCCAGCATTTT. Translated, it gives CASSIVAGSNQPQHF.

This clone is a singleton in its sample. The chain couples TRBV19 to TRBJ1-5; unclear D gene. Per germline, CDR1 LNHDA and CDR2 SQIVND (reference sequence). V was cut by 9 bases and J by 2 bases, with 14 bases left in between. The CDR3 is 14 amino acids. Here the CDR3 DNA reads TGTGCCAGCGAGATGAGTCTTGGCAATCAGCCCCAGCATTTT. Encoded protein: CASEMSLGNQPQHF.

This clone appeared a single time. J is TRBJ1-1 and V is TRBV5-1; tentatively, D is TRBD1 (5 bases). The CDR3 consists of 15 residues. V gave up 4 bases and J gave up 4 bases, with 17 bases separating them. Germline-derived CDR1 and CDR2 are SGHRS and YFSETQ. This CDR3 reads CASSGQGGAGTEAFF. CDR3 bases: TGCGCCAGCAGCGGGCAGGGCGGGGCGGGCACTGAAGCTTTCTTT.

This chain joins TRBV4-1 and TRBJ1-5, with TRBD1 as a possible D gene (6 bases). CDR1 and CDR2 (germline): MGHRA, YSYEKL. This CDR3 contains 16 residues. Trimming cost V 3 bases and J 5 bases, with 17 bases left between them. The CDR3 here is CASSQAGQRLYQPQHF. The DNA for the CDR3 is TGCGCCAGCAGCCAGGCTGGACAGCGCCTCTATCAGCCCCAGCATTTT.

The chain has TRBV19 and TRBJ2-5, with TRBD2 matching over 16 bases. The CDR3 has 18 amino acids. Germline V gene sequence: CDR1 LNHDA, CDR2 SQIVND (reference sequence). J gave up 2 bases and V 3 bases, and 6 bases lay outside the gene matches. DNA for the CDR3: TGTGCCAGTAGTATTAAGGGACTAGCGGGAGGGACACAAGAGACCCAGTACTTC. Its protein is CASSIKGLAGGTQETQYF.

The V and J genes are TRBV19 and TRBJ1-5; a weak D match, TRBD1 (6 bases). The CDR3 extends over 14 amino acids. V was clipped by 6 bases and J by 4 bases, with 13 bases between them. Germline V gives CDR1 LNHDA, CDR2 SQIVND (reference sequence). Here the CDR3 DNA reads TGTGCCAGTAGGGCAGGGGCGTTAAATCAGCCCCAGCATTTT. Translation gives CASRAGALNQPQHF.

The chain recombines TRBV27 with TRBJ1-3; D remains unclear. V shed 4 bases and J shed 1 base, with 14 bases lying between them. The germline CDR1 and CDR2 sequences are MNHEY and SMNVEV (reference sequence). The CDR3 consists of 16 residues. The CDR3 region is CASSYLPGGSGNTIYF. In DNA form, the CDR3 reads TGTGCCAGCAGTTATCTCCCAGGAGGTTCTGGAAACACCATATATTTT.

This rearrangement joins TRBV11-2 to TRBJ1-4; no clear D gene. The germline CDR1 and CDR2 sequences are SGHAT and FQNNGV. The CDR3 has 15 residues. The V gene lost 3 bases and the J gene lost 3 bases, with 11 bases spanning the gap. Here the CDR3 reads CASSFRKGANEKLFF. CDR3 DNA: TGTGCCAGCAGCTTCAGGAAGGGAGCTAATGAAAAACTGTTTTTT. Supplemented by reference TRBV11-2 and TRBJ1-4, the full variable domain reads EAGVAQSPRYKIIEKRQSVAFWCNPISGHATLYWYQQILGQGPKLLIQFQNNGVVDDSQLPKDRFSAERLKGVDSTLKIQPAKLEDSAVYLCASSFRKGANEKLFFGSGTQLSVL.

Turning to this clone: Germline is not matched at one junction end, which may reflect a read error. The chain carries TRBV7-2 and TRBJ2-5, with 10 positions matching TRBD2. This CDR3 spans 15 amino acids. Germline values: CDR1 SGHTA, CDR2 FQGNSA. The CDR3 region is CASSLALAGVETQYF. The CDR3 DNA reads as TGTGCCAGCAGCTTAGCCCTAGCGGGGGTAGAGACTCAGTACTTC.

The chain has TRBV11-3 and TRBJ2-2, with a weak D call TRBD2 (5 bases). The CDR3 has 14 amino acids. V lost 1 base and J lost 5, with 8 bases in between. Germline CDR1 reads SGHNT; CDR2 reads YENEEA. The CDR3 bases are TGTGCCAGCAGCTTAGGGGGAGTGACCGGGGAGCTGTTTTTT. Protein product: CASSLGGVTGELFF.

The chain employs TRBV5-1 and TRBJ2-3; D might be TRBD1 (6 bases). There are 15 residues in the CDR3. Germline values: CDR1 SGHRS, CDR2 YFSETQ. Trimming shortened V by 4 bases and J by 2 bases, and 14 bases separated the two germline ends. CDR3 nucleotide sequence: TGCGCCAGCAGCAGCCTACAGGGATACACAGATACGCAGTATTTT. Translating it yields CASSSLQGYTDTQYF.